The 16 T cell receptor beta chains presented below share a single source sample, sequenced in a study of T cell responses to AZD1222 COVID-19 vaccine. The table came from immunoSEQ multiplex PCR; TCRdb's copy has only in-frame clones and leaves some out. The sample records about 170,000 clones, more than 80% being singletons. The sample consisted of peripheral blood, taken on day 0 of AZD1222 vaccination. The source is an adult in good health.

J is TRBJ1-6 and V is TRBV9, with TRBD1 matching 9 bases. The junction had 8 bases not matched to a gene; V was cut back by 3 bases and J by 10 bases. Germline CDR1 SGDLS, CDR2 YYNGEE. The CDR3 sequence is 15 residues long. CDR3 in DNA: TGTGCCAGCAGCGCCCGGGACAGGGAAAAATCACCCCTCCACTTT. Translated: CASSARDREKSPLHF.

CDR3 DNA sequence: TGTGCCAGCAGCTTAAACGGACAGGGTCCTCGATACACCTTC. Translation gives CASSLNGQGPRYTF. This chain connects TRBV7-9 to TRBJ1-2, with 8 bases identical to TRBD1. V shed 2 bases, J shed 11 bases, and the junction held 10 bases outside the gene matches. This CDR3 is 14 amino acids long. Germline CDR1 SEHNR, CDR2 FQNEAQ (reference sequence).

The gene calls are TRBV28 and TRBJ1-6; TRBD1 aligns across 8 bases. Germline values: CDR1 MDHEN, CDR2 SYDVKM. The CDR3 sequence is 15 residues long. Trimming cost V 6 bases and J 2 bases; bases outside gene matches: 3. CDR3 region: CASSPTGAYNSPLHF. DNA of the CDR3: TGTGCCAGCAGCCCGACAGGGGCCTATAATTCACCCCTCCACTTT. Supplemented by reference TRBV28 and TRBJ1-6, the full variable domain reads DVKVTQSSRYLVKRTGEKVFLECVQDMDHENMFWYRQDPGLGLRLIYFSYDVKMKEKGDIPEGYSVSREKKERFSLILESASTNQTSMYLCASSPTGAYNSPLHFGNGTRLTVT.

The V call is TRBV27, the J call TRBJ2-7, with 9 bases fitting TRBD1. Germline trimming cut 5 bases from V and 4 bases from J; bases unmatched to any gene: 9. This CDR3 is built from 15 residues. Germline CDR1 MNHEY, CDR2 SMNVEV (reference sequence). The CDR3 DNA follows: TGTGCCAGCAGTCCGATGCCCGGGACAGGGTACGAGCAGTACTTC. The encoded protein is CASSPMPGTGYEQYF.

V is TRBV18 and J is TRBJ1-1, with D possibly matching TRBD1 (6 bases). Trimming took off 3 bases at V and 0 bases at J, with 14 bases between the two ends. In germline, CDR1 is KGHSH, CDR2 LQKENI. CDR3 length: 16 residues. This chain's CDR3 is CASSPPTGMVNTEAFF. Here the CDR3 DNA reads TGTGCCAGCTCACCCCCCACAGGGATGGTGAACACTGAAGCTTTCTTT.

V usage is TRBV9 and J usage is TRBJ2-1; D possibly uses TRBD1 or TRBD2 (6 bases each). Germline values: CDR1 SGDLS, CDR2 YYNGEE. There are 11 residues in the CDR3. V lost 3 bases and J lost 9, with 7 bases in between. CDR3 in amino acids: CASSEGGEQFF. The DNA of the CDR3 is TGTGCCAGCAGCGAGGGGGGTGAGCAGTTCTTC.

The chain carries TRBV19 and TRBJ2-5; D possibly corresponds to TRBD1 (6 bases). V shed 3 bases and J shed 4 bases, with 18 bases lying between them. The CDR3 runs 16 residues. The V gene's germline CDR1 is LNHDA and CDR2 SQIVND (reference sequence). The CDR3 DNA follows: TGTGCCAGTAGTATCTCGCTGGGGGCGGCCAGAGAGACCCAGTACTTC. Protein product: CASSISLGAARETQYF.

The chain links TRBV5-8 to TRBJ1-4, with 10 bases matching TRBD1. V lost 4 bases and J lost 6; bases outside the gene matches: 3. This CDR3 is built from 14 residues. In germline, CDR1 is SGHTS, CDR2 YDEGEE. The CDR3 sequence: CASSTGTGDEKLFF. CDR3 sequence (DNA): TGTGCCAGCAGCACAGGGACAGGGGATGAAAAACTGTTTTTT. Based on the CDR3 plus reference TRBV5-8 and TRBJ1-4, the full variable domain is EAGVTQSPTHLIKTRGQQATLRCSPISGHTSVYWYQQALGLGLQFLLWYDEGEERNRGNFPPRFSGRQFPNYSSELNVNALELEDSALYLCASSTGTGDEKLFFGSGTQLSVL.

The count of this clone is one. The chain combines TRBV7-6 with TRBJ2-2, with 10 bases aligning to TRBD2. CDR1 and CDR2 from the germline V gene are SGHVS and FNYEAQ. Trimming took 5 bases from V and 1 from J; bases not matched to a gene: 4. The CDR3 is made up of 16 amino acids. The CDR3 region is CASSTERGGNTGELFF. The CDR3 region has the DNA TGTGCCAGCAGCACTGAGCGGGGGGGGAACACCGGGGAGCTGTTTTTT.

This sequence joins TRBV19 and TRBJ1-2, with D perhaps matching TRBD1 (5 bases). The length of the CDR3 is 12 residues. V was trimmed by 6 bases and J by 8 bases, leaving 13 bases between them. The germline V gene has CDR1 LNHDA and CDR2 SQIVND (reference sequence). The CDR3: CASRWGERGYTF. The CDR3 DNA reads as TGTGCCAGTAGGTGGGGGGAACGCGGCTACACCTTC.

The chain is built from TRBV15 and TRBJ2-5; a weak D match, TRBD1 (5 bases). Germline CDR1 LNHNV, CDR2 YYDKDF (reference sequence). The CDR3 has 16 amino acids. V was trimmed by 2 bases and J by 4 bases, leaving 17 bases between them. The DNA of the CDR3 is TGTGCCACCAGCAGAACCGGGCCAGGGTCGGGAGAGACCCAGTACTTC. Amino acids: CATSRTGPGSGETQYF.

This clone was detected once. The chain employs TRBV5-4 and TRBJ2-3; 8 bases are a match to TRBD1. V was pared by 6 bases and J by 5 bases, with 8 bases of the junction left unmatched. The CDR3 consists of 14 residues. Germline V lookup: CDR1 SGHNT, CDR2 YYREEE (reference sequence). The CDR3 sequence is CASKNRGWEDTQYF. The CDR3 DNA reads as TGTGCCAGCAAAAACAGGGGGTGGGAAGATACGCAGTATTTT.

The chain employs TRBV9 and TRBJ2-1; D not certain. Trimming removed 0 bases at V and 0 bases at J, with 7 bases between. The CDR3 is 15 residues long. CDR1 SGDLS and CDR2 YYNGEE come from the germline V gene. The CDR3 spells CASSVDGDSYNEQFF. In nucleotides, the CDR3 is TGTGCCAGCAGCGTAGACGGCGACTCCTACAATGAGCAGTTCTTC.

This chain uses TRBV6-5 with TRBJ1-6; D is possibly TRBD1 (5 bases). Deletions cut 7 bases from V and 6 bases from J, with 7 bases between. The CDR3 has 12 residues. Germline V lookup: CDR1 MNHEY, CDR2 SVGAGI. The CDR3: CASTGGNSPLHF. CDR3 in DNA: TGTGCCAGCACCGGGGGTAATTCACCCCTCCACTTT.

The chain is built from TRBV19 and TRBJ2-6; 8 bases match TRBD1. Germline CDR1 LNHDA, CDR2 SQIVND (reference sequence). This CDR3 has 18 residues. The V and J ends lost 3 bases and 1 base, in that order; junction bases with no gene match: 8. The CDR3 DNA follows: TGTGCCAGTAGTATCAGGGGACAGGTCCGTTCTGGGGCCAACGTCCTGACTTTC. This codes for CASSIRGQVRSGANVLTF. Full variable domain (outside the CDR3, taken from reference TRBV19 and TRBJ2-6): DGGITQSPKYLFRKEGQNVTLSCEQNLNHDAMYWYRQDPGQGLRLIYYSQIVNDFQKGDIAEGYSVSREKKESFPLTVTSAQKNPTAFYLCASSIRGQVRSGANVLTFGAGSRLTVL.

The DNA of the CDR3 is TGTGCCAGCAGCCCCCCGGGACCTGATCAGCCCCAGCATTTT. This gives the protein CASSPPGPDQPQHF. The rearrangement uses TRBV11-2 and TRBJ1-5; D possibly corresponds to TRBD1 (5 bases). CDR1 and CDR2 from the germline V gene are SGHAT and FQNNGV. Deletions cut 5 bases from V and 5 bases from J, with 13 bases between. This CDR3 comprises 14 residues.